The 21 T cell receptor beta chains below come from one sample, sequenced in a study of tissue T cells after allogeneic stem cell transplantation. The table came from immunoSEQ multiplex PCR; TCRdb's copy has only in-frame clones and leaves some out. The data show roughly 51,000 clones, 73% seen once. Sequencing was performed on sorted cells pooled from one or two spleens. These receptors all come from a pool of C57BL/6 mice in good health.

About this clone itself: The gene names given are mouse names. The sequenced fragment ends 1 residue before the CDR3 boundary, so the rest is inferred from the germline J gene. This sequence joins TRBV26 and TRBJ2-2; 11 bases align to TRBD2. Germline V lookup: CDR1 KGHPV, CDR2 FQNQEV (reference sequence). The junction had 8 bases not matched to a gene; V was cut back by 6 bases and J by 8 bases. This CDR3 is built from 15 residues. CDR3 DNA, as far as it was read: TGTGCCAGCAGCCGTGGGACTGGGGGACAAGGGCAGCTCTAC. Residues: CASSRGTGGQGQLY. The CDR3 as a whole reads CASSRGTGGQGQLYF.

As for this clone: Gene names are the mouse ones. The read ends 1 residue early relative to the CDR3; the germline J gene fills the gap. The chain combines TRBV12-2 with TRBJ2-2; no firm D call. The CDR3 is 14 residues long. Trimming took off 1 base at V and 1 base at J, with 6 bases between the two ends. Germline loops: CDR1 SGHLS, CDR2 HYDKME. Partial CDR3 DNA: TGTGCCAGCTCTCTGAGCGTAAACACCGGGCAGCTCTAC. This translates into CASSLSVNTGQLY. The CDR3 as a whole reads CASSLSVNTGQLYF.

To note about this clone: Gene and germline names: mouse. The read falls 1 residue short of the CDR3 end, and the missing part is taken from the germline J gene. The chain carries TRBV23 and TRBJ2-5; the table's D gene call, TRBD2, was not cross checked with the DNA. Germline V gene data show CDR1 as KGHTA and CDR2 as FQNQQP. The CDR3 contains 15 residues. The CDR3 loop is CSSSQSLGGGDTQYF. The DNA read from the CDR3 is TGCTCCAGCAGTCAATCTCTGGGGGGGGGTGACACCCAGTAC.

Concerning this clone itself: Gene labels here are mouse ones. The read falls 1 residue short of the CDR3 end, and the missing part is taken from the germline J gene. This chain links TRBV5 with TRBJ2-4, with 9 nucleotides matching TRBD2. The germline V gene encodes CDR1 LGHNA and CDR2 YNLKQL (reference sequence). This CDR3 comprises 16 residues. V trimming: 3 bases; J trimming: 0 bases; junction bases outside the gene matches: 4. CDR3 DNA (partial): TGTGCCAGCAGCCAGGCGACTGGGGGTAGTCAAAACACCTTGTAC. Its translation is CASSQATGGSQNTLY. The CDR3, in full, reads CASSQATGGSQNTLYF.

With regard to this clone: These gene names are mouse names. CDR3 DNA (partial): TGTGCCAGCAGCCAAACTGGGGGCCTCTCCTATGAACAGTAC. It codes for CASSQTGGLSYEQY. The CDR3 reads in full as CASSQTGGLSYEQYF. The chain couples TRBV5 to TRBJ2-7, with 8 bases that match TRBD2. The CDR3 extends 1 residue past the end of the read, so its final part is completed from the germline J gene. The CDR3 consists of 15 residues. Germline loops: CDR1 LGHNA, CDR2 YNLKQL (reference sequence). With 2 bases clipped from V and 0 bases from J, the junction kept 3 bases outside the gene matches.

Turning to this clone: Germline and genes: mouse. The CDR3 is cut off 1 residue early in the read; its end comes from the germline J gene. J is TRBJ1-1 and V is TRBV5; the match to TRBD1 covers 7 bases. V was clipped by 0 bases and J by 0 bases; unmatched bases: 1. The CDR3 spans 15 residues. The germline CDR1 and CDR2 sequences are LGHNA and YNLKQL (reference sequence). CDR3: CASSQEGTANTEVFF. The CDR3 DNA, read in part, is TGTGCCAGCAGCCAAGAGGGGACAGCAAACACAGAAGTCTTC.

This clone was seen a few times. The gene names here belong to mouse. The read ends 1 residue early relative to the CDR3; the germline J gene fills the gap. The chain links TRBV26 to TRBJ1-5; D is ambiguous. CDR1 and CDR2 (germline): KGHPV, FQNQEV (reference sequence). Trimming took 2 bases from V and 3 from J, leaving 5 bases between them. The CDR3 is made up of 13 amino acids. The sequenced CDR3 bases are TGTGCCAGCAGTCTGGGCGGCAACCAGGCTCCGCTT. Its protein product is CASSLGGNQAPL. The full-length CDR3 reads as CASSLGGNQAPLF.

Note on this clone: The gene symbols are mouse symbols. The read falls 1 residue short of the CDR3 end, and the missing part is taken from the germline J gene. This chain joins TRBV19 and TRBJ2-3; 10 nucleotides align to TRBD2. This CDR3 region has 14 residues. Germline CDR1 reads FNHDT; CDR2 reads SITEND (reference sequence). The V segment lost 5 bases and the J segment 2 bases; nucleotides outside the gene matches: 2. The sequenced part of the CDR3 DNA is TGTGCCAGCAGAGACTGGGGGGATGCAGAAACGCTGTAT. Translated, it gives CASRDWGDAETLY. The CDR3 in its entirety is CASRDWGDAETLYF.

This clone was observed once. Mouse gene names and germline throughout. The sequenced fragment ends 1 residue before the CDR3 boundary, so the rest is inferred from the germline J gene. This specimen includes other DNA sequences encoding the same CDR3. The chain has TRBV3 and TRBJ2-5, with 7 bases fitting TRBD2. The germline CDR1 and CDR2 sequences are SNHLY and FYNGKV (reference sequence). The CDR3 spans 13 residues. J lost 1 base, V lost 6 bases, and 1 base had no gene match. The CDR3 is CASSWGDQDTQYF. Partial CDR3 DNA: TGTGCCAGCAGTTGGGGGGACCAAGACACCCAGTAC.

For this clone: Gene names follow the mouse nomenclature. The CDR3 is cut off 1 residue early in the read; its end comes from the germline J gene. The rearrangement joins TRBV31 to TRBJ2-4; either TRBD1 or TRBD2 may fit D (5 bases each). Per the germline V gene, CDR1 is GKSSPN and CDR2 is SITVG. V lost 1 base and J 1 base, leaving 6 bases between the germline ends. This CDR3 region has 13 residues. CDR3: CAWSPGRQNTLYF. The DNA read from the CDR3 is TGTGCCTGGAGTCCGGGGCGTCAAAACACCTTGTAC.

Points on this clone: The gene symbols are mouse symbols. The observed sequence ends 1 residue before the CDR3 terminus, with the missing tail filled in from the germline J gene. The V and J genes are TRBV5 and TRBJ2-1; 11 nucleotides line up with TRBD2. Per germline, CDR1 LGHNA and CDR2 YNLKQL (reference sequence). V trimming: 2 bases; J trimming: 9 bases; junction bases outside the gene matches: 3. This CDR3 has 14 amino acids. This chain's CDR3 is CASSQPGLGVEQFF. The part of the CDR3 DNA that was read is TGTGCCAGCAGCCAACCGGGACTGGGGGTTGAGCAGTTC.

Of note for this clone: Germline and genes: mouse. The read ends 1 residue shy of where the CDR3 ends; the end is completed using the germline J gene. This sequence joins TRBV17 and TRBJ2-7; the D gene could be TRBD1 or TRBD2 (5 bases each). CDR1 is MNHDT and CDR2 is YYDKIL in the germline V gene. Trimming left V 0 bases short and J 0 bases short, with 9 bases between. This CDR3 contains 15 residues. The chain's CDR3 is CASSRERGTSYEQYF. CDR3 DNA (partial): TGTGCTAGCAGTAGAGAACGGGGGACCTCCTATGAACAGTAC.

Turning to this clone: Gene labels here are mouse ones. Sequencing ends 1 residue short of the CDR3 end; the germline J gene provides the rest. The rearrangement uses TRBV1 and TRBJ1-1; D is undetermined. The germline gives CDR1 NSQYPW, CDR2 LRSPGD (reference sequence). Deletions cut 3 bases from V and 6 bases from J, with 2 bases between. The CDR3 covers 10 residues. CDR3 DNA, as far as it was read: TGCACCTGCAGTGCTGCAGAAGTCTTC. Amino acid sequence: CTCSAAEVF. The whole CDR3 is CTCSAAEVFF. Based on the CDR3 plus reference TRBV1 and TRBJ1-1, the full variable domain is VTLLEQNPRWRLVPRGQAVNLRCILKNSQYPWMSWYQQDLQKQLQWLFTLRSPGDKEVKSLPGADYLATRVTDTELRLQVANMSQGRTLYCTCSAAEVFFGKGTRLTVV.

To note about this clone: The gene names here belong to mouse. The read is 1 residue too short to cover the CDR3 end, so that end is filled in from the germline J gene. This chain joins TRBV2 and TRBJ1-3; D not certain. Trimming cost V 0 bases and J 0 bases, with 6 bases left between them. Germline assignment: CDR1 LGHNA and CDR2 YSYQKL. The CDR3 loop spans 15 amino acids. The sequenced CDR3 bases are TGTGCCAGCAGCCAAGACCCCTATTCTGGAAATACGCTCTAT. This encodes CASSQDPYSGNTLY. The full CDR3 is CASSQDPYSGNTLYF.

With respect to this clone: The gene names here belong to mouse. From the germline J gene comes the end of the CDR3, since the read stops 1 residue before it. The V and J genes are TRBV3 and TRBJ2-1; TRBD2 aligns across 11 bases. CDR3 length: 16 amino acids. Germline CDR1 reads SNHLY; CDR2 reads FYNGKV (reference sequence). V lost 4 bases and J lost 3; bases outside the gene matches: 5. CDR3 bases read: TGTGCCAGCAGCTCGCGGGACTGGGGGATCTATGCTGAGCAGTTC. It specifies CASSSRDWGIYAEQF. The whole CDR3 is CASSSRDWGIYAEQFF. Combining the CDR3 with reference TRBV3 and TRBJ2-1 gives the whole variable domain GPKVLQIPSHQIIDMGQMVTLNCDPVSNHLYFYWYKQILGQQMEFLVNFYNGKVMEKSKLFKDQFSVERPDGSYFTLKIQPTALEDSAVYFCASSSRDWGIYAEQFFGPGTRLTVL.

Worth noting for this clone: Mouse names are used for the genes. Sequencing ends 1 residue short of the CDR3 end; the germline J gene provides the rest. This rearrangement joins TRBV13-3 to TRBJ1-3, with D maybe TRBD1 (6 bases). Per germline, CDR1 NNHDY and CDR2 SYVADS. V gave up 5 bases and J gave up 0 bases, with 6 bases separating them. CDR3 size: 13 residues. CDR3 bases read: TGTGCCAGCAGGGACAGTTCTGGAAATACGCTCTAT. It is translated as CASRDSSGNTLY. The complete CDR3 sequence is CASRDSSGNTLYF. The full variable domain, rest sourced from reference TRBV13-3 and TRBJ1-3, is EAAVTQSPRSKVAVTGGKVTLSCHQTNNHDYMYWYRQDTGHGLRLIHYSYVADSTEKGDIPDGYKASRPSQENFSLILELASLSQTAVYFCASRDSSGNTLYFGEGSRLIVV.

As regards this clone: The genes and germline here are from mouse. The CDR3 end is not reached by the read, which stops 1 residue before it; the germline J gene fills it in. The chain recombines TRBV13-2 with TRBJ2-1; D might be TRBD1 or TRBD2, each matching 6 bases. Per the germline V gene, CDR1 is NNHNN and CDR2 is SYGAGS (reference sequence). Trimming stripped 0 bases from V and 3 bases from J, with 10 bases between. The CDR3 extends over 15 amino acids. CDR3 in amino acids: CASGDVGASYAEQFF. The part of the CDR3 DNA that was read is TGTGCCAGCGGTGATGTGGGGGCGAGCTATGCTGAGCAGTTC.

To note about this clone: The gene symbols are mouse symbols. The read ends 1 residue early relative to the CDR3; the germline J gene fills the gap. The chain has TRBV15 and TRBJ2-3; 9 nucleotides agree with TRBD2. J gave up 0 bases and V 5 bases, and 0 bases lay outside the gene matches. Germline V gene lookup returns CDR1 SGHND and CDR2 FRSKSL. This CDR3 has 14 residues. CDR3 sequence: CASSGLGSAETLYF. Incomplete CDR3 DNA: TGTGCCAGCAGTGGACTGGGGAGTGCAGAAACGCTGTAT.

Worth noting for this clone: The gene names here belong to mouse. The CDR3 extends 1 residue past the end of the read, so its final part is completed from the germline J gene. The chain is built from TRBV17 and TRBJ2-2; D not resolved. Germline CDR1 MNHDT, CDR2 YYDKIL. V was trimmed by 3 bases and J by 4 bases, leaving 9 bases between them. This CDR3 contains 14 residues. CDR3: CASSSRGGTGQLYF. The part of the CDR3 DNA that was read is TGTGCTAGCAGTAGTCGGGGTGGCACCGGGCAGCTCTAC.

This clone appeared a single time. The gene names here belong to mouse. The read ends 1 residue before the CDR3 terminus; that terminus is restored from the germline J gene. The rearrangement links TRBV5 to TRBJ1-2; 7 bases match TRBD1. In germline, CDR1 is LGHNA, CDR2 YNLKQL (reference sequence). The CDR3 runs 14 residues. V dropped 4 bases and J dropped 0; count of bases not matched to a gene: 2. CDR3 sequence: CASSPGQSNSDYTF. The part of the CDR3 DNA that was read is TGTGCCAGCAGCCCGGGACAGTCAAACTCCGACTACACC.

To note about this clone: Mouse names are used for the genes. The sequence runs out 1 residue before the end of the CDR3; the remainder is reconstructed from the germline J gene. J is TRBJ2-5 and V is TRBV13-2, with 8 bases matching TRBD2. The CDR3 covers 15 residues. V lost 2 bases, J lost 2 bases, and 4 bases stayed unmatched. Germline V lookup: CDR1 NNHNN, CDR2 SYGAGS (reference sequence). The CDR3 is CASGEKGGPQDTQYF. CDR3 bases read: TGTGCCAGCGGTGAAAAGGGGGGGCCCCAAGACACCCAGTAC.